Listed below are T cell receptor beta chains from one sample, sequenced in a study of beta chain features in type 1 diabetes. The assay was immunoSEQ multiplex PCR, and TCRdb's table has in-frame clones only and misses some. This repertoire shows about 300,000 clones, under 8.5% found once; its top ten account for 0.9% to 1.2%. Sequenced sample: central memory CD4+ T cells from blood. All receptors derive from a young woman in good health. The CDR3 runs from the conserved cysteine through the conserved F or W. D genes are given only for firm matches. Clone size is stated in some rows and not others, as once, few, many or a class when expanded.

TRBV5-4	-	-	TRBJ2-3	TGTGCCAGCAGCTTTCAGGGGATCGGCACAGATACGCAGTATTTT	CASSFQGIGTDTQYF
TRBV2	few	-	TRBJ2-5	TGTGCCAGCATGCAGGGTCCGGAAGAGACCCAGTACTTC	CASMQGPEETQYF
TRBV7-9	few	TRBD2	TRBJ2-7	TGTGCCAGCAGCTCATCGACTAGCGGGAGTTACGAGCAGTACTTC	CASSSSTSGSYEQYF
TRBV7-9	-	TRBD2	TRBJ2-1	TGTGCCAGCAGCCCCAACTCTCCGGTCGGGGGGAACTACAATGAGCAGTTCTTC	CASSPNSPVGGNYNEQFF
TRBV28	-	-	TRBJ1-1	TGTGCCAGCACCGCCGGTTGGGGGGCGGAAGCTTTCTTT	CASTAGWGAEAFF
TRBV7-2	few	-	TRBJ1-1	TGTGCCAGCAGCTTGGGACCTAAGAACACTGAAGCTTTCTTT	CASSLGPKNTEAFF
TRBV4-3	few	-	TRBJ2-7	TGCGCCAGCAGCCAAGCTTACTCGGTTCCCTACGAGCAGTACTTC	CASSQAYSVPYEQYF
TRBV18	few	-	TRBJ1-4	TGTGCCAGCTCACCGAGTATTTCCCTGAGCGGTGAAAAACTGTTTTTT	CASSPSISLSGEKLFF
TRBV7-2	-	TRBD2	TRBJ2-5	TGTGCCAGCAGCTTAGATCGACGGAGCGGGAGAAGGCAAGAGACCCAGTACTTC	CASSLDRRSGRRQETQYF
TRBV7-2	-	-	TRBJ2-7	TGTGCCAGCAGCTTAAATCGTGAGCGCGAGCAGTACTTC	CASSLNREREQYF
TRBV7-6	few	-	TRBJ2-7	TGTGCCAGCAGCTTAACAGGGCTTTACGAGCAGTACTTC	CASSLTGLYEQYF
TRBV30	-	-	TRBJ2-1	TGTGCCTGGAGTGAGTCGGGTTTCGGTGAGCAGTTCTTC	CAWSESGFGEQFF
TRBV11-3	-	-	TRBJ2-4	TGTGCCAGCAACCAGCGGGTGGAACCAGCCAAAAACATTCAGTACTTC	CASNQRVEPAKNIQYF
TRBV7-2	-	TRBD1	TRBJ1-2	TGTGCCAGCGTATCAAGCCCCCGGACAGGGGGGACTAACTATGGCTACACCTTC	CASVSSPRTGGTNYGYTF
TRBV2	few	-	TRBJ1-1	TGTGCCAGCAGCCCCCTTAGAGGGTTGGCTTTCTTT	CASSPLRGLAFF
TRBV2	many	-	TRBJ2-1	TGTGCCAGCGGGTTGACTCTTAGCTCCTACAATGAGCAGTTCTTC	CASGLTLSSYNEQFF
TRBV4-1	-	TRBD1	TRBJ2-1	TGCGCCAGCAGGATTAACCGGGACAGATCCTACAATGAGCAGTTCTTC	CASRINRDRSYNEQFF
TRBV4-1	-	TRBD1	TRBJ1-2	TGCGCCAGCAGCCACCAGGACAGGGCCGACTATGGCTACACCTTC	CASSHQDRADYGYTF
TRBV7-9	many	-	TRBJ2-1	TGTGCCAGCAGCTCCACGTCCGCCTCCTCCTACAATGAGCAGTTCTTC	CASSSTSASSYNEQFF
TRBV21-1	-	-	TRBJ2-3	TGTGCCAGCAGCAAAGGGGGCGGACTAGGAGGCACAGATACGCAGTATTTT	CASSKGGGLGGTDTQYF
TRBV28	-	-	TRBJ2-3	TGTGCCAGCAATACCTGGGTGGGGAGCACAGATACGCAGTATTTT	CASNTWVGSTDTQYF
TRBV27	-	TRBD1	TRBJ2-7	TGTGCCAGCAGTTATAAGACGGGGACAGGGGAGCAGTACTTC	CASSYKTGTGEQYF
TRBV7-2	few	-	TRBJ2-2	TGTGCCAGCAGGCCCCAGGGTTTCACCGGGGAGCTGTTTTTT	CASRPQGFTGELFF
TRBV7-9	few	-	TRBJ2-5	TGTGCCAGCAGCTTTCCGGGGGAGACCCAGTACTTC	CASSFPGETQYF
TRBV7-3	-	-	TRBJ2-1	TGTGCCAGCAGCGTACAGGGTTCGGATGAGCAGTTCTTC	CASSVQGSDEQFF
TRBV10-2	-	TRBD1	TRBJ1-2	TGCGCCACCGGGACAGGGTTAAACTATGGCTACACCTTC	CATGTGLNYGYTF
TRBV11-2	-	TRBD2	TRBJ2-1	TGTGCCAGCAGCTGGACTAGCGGGGTGAGGGATGAGCAGTTCTTC	CASSWTSGVRDEQFF
TRBV5-4	few	-	TRBJ1-4	TGTGCCAGCAGTACCCATATAACTAATGAAAAACTGTTTTTT	CASSTHITNEKLFF
TRBV19	-	TRBD1	TRBJ2-5	TGTGCCAGTACCACGGACAGGGGAGAGACCCAGTACTTC	CASTTDRGETQYF
TRBV4-1	few	-	TRBJ1-4	TGCGCCAGCAGTATAGGTTCAGGGAGCAGTGAAAAACTGTTTTTT	CASSIGSGSSEKLFF
TRBV5-1	few	TRBD1	TRBJ2-1	TGCGCCAGCAGCTTTTCGGGACAGATTGGTAATGAGCAGTTCTTC	CASSFSGQIGNEQFF
TRBV28	few	-	TRBJ1-5	TGTGCCAGCAGCCATAAGGTATGGGGTCAGCCCCAGCATTTT	CASSHKVWGQPQHF
TRBV28	few	-	TRBJ1-1	TGTGCCAGCAGCCCCCCTACAGGGTTCAACACTGAAGCTTTCTTT	CASSPPTGFNTEAFF
TRBV30	few	-	TRBJ1-2	TGTGCCTGGTCCGTTTCGGGTGGCTACACCTTC	CAWSVSGGYTF
TRBV6-5	-	-	TRBJ2-1	TGTGCCAGCAGTTATTACGGAGAGCAGTTCTTC	CASSYYGEQFF
TRBV6-5	-	-	TRBJ1-2	TGTGCCAGCAAATCCCTCTCGGGAGTAGGCGGCTACACCTTC	CASKSLSGVGGYTF
TRBV27	few	-	TRBJ1-2	TGTGCCAGCAGGGGAGCCCTCCATGGCTACACCTTC	CASRGALHGYTF
TRBV7-2	many	TRBD1	TRBJ2-6	TGTGCCAGCTTGCCCTACAGGGGGCGTGGGGCCAACGTCCTGACTTTC	CASLPYRGRGANVLTF
TRBV6-5	few	-	TRBJ2-4	TGTGCCAGCAGTGCCGCCAGGCAAAACATTCAGTACTTC	CASSAARQNIQYF
TRBV27	-	TRBD1	TRBJ1-2	TGTGCCAGCAGAGAAACAGGGGGTGGTAACTATGGCTACACCTTC	CASRETGGGNYGYTF
TRBV30	few	TRBD1	TRBJ1-5	TGTGCCTGGAGTGAGGGAGGGGGCGAGCAGCCCCAGCATTTT	CAWSEGGGEQPQHF
TRBV2	many	TRBD1	TRBJ1-1	TGTGCCAGCAGGTTAACGGACAGGGGAAGCACTGAAGCTTTCTTT	CASRLTDRGSTEAFF
TRBV6-5	few	TRBD1	TRBJ1-4	TGTGCCAGCAGCAGACAGGGGCCTAATGAAAAACTGTTTTTT	CASSRQGPNEKLFF
TRBV13	many	-	TRBJ1-5	TGTGCCAGCAGCCTACTCAATCAGCCCCAGCATTTT	CASSLLNQPQHF
TRBV7-2	-	TRBD1	TRBJ2-1	TGTGCCAGCAGCCCTCGACAGGGGGCTTACAATGAGCAGTTCTTC	CASSPRQGAYNEQFF
TRBV30	few	TRBD1	TRBJ2-1	TGTGCCTGGGAACGCCTAGACAGGGCGAGGGACAATGAGCAGTTCTTC	CAWERLDRARDNEQFF
TRBV18	many	TRBD2	TRBJ2-1	TGTGCCAGCTCACCAGGCCTAGCGGGAGACAATGAGCAGTTCTTC	CASSPGLAGDNEQFF